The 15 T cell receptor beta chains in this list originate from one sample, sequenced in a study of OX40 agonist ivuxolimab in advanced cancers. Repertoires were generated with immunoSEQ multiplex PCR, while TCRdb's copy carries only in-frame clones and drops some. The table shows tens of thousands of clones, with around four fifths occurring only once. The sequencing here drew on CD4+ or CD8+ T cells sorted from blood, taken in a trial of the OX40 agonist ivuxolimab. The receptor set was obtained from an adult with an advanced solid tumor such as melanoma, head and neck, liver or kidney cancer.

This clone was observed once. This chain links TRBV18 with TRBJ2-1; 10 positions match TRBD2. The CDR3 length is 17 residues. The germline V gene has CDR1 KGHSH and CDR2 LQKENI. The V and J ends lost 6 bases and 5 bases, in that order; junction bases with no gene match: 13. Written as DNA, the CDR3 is TGTGCCAGCTCCCTGACTAGCGGGTCCCCCTTACACAATGAGCAGTTCTTC. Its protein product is CASSLTSGSPLHNEQFF.

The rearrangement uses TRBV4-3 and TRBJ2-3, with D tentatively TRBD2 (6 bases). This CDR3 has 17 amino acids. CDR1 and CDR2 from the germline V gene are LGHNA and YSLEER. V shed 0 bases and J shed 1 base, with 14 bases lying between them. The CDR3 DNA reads TGCGCCAGCAGCCAAGATTGGGGCGGGGCCGGCACAGATACGCAGTATTTT. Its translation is CASSQDWGGAGTDTQYF.

CDR3 loop: CASIPDRTLNYGYTF. The CDR3 region has the DNA TGTGCCAGCATTCCGGACAGGACCCTTAACTATGGCTACACCTTC. The chain recombines TRBV2 with TRBJ1-2; 7 bases align to TRBD1. CDR1 and CDR2 from the germline V gene are SNHLY and FYNNEI. Germline trimming cut 7 bases from V and 1 base from J; bases unmatched to any gene: 9. The CDR3 has 15 residues.

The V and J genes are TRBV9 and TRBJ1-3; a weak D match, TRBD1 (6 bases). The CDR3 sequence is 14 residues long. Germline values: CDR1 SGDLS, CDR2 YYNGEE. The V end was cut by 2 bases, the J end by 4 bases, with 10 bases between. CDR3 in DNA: TGTGCCAGCAGCGTCAGGGGTAACGGAAACACCATATATTTT. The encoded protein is CASSVRGNGNTIYF.

Here the CDR3 DNA reads TGCGCCAGCAGCCAAGATAGGGGTTCGCCCCTCCACTTT. It encodes CASSQDRGSPLHF. This chain uses TRBV4-1 with TRBJ1-6, with TRBD1 as a possible D gene (5 bases). CDR3 length: 13 amino acids. Germline V CDR1 and CDR2: MGHRA, YSYEKL. The V gene lost 0 bases and the J gene lost 13 bases, with 10 bases spanning the gap.

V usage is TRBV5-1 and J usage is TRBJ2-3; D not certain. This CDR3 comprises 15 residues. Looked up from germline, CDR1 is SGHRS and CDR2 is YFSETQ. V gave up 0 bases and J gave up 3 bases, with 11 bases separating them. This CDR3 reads CASSLGALGTDTQYF. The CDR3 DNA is TGCGCCAGCAGCTTGGGGGCCCTAGGGACAGATACGCAGTATTTT.

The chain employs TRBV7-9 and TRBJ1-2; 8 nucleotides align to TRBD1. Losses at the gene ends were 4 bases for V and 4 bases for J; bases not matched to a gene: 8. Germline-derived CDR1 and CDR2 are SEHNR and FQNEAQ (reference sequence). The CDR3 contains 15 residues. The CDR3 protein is CASSSSGGASYGYTF. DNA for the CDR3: TGTGCCAGCAGCTCATCAGGGGGCGCATCCTATGGCTACACCTTC.

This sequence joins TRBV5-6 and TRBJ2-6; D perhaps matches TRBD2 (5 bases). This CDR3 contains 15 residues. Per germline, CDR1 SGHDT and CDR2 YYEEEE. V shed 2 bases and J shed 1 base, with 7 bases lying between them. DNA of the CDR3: TGTGCCAGCAGCTTCGGGAATTCTGGGGCCAACGTCCTGACTTTC. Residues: CASSFGNSGANVLTF.

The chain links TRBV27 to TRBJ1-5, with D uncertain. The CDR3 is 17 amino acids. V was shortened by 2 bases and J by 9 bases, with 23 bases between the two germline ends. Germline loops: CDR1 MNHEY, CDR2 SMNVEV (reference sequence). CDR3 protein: CASSLMRELNSIGPQHF. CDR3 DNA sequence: TGTGCCAGCAGTTTAATGAGGGAGCTCAACTCTATTGGGCCCCAGCATTTT.

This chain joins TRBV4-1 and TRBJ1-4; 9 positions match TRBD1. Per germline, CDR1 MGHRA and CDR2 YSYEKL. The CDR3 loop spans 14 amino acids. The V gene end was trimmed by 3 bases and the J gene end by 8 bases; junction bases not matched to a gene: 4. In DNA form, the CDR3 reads TGCGCCAGCAGCCAGGGACAGGGTGAAGAAAAACTGTTTTTT. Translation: CASSQGQGEEKLFF.

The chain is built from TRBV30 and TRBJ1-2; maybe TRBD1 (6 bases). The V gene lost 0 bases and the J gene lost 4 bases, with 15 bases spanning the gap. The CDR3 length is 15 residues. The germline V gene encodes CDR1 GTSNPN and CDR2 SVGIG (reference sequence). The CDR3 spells CAWSVIGGGSYGYTF. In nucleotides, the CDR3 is TGTGCCTGGAGTGTAATAGGGGGAGGGAGCTATGGCTACACCTTC.

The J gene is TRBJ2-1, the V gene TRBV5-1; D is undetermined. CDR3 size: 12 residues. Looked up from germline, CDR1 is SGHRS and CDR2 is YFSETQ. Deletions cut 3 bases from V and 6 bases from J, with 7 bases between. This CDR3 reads CASSSALNEQFF. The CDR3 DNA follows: TGCGCCAGCAGCTCCGCCCTCAATGAGCAGTTCTTC. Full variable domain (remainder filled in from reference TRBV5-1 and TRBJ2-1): KAGVTQTPRYLIKTRGQQVTLSCSPISGHRSVSWYQQTPGQGLQFLFEYFSETQRNKGNFPGRFSGRQFSNSRSEMNVSTLELGDSALYLCASSSALNEQFFGPGTRLTVL.

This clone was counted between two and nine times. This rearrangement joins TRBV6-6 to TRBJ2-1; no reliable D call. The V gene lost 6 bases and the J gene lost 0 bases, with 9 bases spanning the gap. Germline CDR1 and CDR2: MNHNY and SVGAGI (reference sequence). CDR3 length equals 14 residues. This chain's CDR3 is CASSPSASYNEQFF. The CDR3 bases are TGTGCCAGCAGCCCCTCAGCCTCCTACAATGAGCAGTTCTTC.

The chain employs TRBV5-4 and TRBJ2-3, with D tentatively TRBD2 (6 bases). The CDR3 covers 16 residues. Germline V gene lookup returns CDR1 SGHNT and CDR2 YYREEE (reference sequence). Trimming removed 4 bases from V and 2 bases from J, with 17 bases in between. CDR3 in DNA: TGTGCCAGCAGCCGGAAGGCGGGGCTCAACACAGATACGCAGTATTTT. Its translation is CASSRKAGLNTDTQYF.

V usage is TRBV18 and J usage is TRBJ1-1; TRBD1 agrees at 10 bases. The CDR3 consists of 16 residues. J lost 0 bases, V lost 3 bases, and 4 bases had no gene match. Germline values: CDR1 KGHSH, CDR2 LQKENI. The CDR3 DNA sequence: TGTGCCAGCTCACCCCCGGGACAGGGGATGAACACTGAAGCTTTCTTT. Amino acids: CASSPPGQGMNTEAFF.